The 3 T cell receptor beta chains given below trace back to one sample, sequenced in a study of blood T cell repertoires in COVID-19. Clones were read by immunoSEQ multiplex PCR, and TCRdb kept only the in-frame ones, dropping some. The table records more than 350,000 clones, 87% of them present only once. Specimen: PBMCs or T cells enriched from blood (not recorded which). Receptor source: a woman between 45 and 60 years old who had recovered from COVID-19.

CDR3 sequence reads: CASSTRTGARNEQFF. The CDR3 region has the DNA TGTGCCAGCAGCACCAGGACAGGGGCGCGGAATGAGCAGTTCTTC. The chain links TRBV11-2 to TRBJ2-1; 9 bases match TRBD1. The V segment lost 5 bases and the J segment 7 bases; nucleotides outside the gene matches: 9. Germline loops: CDR1 SGHAT, CDR2 FQNNGV. The CDR3 runs to 15 residues.

This clone has a single count. The V call is TRBV6-5, the J call TRBJ1-5; TRBD1 aligns across 7 bases. V gave up 4 bases and J gave up 1 base; unmatched junction bases: 7. This CDR3 has 16 amino acids. Germline V gene lookup returns CDR1 MNHEY and CDR2 SVGAGI. The chain's CDR3 is CASSSAGTASNQPQHF. Written as DNA, the CDR3 is TGTGCCAGCAGTTCCGCCGGGACAGCAAGCAATCAGCCCCAGCATTTT.

The V and J genes are TRBV6-1 and TRBJ2-3; possible D gene TRBD1, 6 bases. Per the germline V gene, CDR1 is MNHNS and CDR2 is SASEGT. The CDR3 has 16 amino acids. Trimming shortened V by 3 bases and J by 3 bases, and 16 bases separated the two germline ends. The CDR3 sequence is CASSEGANWLTDTQYF. In DNA form, the CDR3 reads TGTGCCAGCAGTGAGGGGGCTAACTGGTTGACAGATACGCAGTATTTT.